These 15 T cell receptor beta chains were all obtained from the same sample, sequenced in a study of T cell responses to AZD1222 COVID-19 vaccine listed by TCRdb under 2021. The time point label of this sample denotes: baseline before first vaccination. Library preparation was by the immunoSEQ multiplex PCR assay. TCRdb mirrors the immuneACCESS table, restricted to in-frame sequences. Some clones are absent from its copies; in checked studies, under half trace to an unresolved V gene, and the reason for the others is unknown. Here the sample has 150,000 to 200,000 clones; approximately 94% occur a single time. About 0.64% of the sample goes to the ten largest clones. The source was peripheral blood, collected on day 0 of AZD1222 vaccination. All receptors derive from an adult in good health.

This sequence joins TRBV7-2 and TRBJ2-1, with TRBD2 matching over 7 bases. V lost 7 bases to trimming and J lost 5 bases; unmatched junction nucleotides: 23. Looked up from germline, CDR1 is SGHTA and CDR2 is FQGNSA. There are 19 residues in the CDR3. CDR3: CASIPRAGGRPGGNNEQFF. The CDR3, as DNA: TGTGCCAGCATCCCCCGGGCAGGAGGAAGACCCGGGGGGAACAATGAGCAGTTCTTC.

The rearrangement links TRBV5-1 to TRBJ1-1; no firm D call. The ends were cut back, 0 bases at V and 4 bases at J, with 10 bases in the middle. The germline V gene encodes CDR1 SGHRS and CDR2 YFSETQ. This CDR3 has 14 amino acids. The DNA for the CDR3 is TGCGCCAGCAGCTTGGATGGGTTGGTCACTGAAGCTTTCTTT. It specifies CASSLDGLVTEAFF.

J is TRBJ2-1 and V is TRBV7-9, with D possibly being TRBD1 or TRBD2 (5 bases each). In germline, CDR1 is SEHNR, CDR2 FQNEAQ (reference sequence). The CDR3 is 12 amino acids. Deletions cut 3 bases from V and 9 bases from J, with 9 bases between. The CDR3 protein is CASSFSGAEQFF. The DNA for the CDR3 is TGTGCCAGCAGCTTTTCCGGGGCTGAGCAGTTCTTC. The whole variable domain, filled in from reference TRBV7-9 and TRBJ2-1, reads DTGVSQNPRHKITKRGQNVTFRCDPISEHNRLYWYRQTLGQGPEFLTYFQNEAQLEKSRLLSDRFSAERPKGSFSTLEIQRTEQGDSAMYLCASSFSGAEQFFGPGTRLTVL.

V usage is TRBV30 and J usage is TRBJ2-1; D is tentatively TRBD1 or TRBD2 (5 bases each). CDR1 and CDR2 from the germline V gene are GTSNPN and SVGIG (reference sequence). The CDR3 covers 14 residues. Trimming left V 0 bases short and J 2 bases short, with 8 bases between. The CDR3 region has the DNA TGTGCCTGGAGTGTCGGGACCCCCTACAATGAGCAGTTCTTC. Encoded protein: CAWSVGTPYNEQFF.

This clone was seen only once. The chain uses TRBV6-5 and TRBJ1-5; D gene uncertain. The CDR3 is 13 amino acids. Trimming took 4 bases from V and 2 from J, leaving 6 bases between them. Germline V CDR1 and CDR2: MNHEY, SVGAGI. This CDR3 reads CASSSGGNQPQHF. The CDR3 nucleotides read TGTGCCAGCAGTTCAGGTGGCAATCAGCCCCAGCATTTT.

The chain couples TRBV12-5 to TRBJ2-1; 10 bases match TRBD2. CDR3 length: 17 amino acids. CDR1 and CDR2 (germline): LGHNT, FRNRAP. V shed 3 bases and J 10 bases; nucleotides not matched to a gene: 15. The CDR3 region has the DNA TGTGCTAGTGGTTTTCTAGCGGGAGCCTTCCAGCTCGTCGAGCAGTTCTTC. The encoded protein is CASGFLAGAFQLVEQFF.

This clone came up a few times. The CDR3 DNA follows: TGCAGTGCTAGTAAAGGGGGAAATGGCTACACCTTC. It yields the protein CSASKGGNGYTF. The chain recombines TRBV20-1 with TRBJ1-2, with a weak D call TRBD1 (6 bases). The CDR3 runs to 12 residues. Looked up from germline, CDR1 is DFQATT and CDR2 is SNEGSKA (reference sequence). V lost 3 bases and J lost 6, with 11 bases in between.

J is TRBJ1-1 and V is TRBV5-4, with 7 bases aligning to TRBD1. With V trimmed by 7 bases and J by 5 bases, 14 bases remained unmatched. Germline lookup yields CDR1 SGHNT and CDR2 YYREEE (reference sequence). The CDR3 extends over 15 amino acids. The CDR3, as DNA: TGTGCCAGCGGACGACCCAGACAGGGAGCGACTGAAGCTTTCTTT. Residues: CASGRPRQGATEAFF. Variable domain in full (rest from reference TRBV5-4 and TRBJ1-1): ETGVTQSPTHLIKTRGQQVTLRCSSQSGHNTVSWYQQALGQGPQFIFQYYREEENGRGNFPPRFSGLQFPNYSSELNVNALELDDSALYLCASGRPRQGATEAFFGQGTRLTVV.

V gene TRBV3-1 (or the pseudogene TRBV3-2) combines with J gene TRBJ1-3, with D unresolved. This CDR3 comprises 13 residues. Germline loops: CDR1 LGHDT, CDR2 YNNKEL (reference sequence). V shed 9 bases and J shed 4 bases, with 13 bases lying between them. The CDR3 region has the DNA TGTGCCAGTAGCGCGGGATCCGGAAACACCATATATTTT. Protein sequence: CASSAGSGNTIYF.

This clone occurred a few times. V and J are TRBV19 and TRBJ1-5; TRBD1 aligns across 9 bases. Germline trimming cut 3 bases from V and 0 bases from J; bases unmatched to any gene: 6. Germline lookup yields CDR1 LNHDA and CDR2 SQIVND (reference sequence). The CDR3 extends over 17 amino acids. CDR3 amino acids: CASSIGTGRISNQPQHF. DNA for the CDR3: TGTGCCAGTAGTATCGGGACAGGGAGGATTAGCAATCAGCCCCAGCATTTT.

The CDR3 sequence: CATSSLGKGTTEAFF. Here the CDR3 DNA reads TGTGCCACCAGCTCACTGGGGAAGGGGACCACTGAAGCTTTCTTT. The rearrangement uses TRBV15 and TRBJ1-1, with a weak D call TRBD1 (5 bases). CDR1 is LNHNV and CDR2 is YYDKDF in the germline V gene (reference sequence). The germline V and J ends were trimmed by 5 bases and 4 bases, with 17 bases remaining between them. The length of the CDR3 is 15 residues.

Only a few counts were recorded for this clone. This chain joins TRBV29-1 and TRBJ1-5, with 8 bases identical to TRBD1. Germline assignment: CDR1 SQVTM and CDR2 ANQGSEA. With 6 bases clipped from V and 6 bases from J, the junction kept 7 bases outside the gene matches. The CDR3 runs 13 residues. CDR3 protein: CSVAAGGSQPQHF. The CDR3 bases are TGCAGCGTGGCTGCAGGGGGCAGTCAGCCCCAGCATTTT.

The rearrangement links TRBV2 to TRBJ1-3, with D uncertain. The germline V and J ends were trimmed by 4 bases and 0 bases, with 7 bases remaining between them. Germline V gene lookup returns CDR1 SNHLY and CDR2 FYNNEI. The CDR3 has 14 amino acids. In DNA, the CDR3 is TGTGCCAGCAGTGCTTTAAGCTCTGGAAACACCATATATTTT. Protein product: CASSALSSGNTIYF. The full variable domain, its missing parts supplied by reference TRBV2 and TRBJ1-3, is EPEVTQTPSHQVTQMGQEVILRCVPISNHLYFYWYRQILGQKVEFLVSFYNNEISEKSEIFDDQFSVERPDGSNFTLKIRSTKLEDSAMYFCASSALSSGNTIYFGEGSWLTVV.

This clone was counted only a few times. The CDR3 nucleotides are TGCAGTGCTAGTCGAGACACAGATACGCAGTATTTT. Its protein product is CSASRDTDTQYF. The chain links TRBV20-1 to TRBJ2-3; D call uncertain. The V gene lost 3 bases and the J gene lost 2 bases, with 6 bases spanning the gap. Germline CDR1 and CDR2: DFQATT and SNEGSKA (reference sequence). CDR3 length: 12 amino acids.

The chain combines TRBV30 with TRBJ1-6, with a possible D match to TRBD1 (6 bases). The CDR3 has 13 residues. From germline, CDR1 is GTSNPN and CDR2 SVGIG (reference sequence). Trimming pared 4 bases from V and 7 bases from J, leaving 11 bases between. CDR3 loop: CAWNGRGNSPLHF. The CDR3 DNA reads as TGTGCCTGGAATGGGAGGGGGAATTCACCCCTCCACTTT.